The rows below give T cell receptor beta chains drawn from one sample of a study of beta chain features in type 1 diabetes. Clones were sequenced by immunoSEQ multiplex PCR, and TCRdb holds only the in-frame ones, with some missing. The sample has around 430,000 clones, approximately 31% seen once. The sequenced sample consisted of naive CD4+ T cells from blood. All receptors derive from a man aged 18 to 29 in good health. CDR3s include the opening cysteine and the closing phenylalanine or tryptophan. Fields, in order: V gene, D gene, clone size, J gene, CDR3 DNA, CDR3 protein. A D gene is named only where the DNA matches it firmly. The size of a clone is reported for some rows only, either as once, few or many, or as a class for expanded clones.

V: TRBV25-1
D: NA
size: NA
J: TRBJ2-6
DNA: TGTGCCAGCAGTGAATACGGCGGGGCTGGGGCCAACGTCCTGACTTTC
CDR3: CASSEYGGAGANVLTF

V: TRBV18
D: NA
size: NA
J: TRBJ2-1
DNA: TGTGCCAGCTCACCCCCCGCTATTTATGAGCAGTTCTTC
CDR3: CASSPPAIYEQFF

V: TRBV28
D: NA
size: few
J: TRBJ2-7
DNA: TGTGCCAGCAAGGGCTCCTACGAGCAGTACTTC
CDR3: CASKGSYEQYF

V: TRBV6-5
D: TRBD1
size: NA
J: TRBJ2-2
DNA: TGTGCCAGCAGTTCCCGGACAGGGTCTGGACACGGGGAGCTGTTTTTT
CDR3: CASSSRTGSGHGELFF

V: TRBV5-1
D: TRBD1
size: NA
J: TRBJ2-2
DNA: TGCGCCAGCAGCTCGAAACCCACAGGGGGTGACACCGGGGAGCTGTTTTTT
CDR3: CASSSKPTGGDTGELFF

V: TRBV15
D: NA
size: NA
J: TRBJ1-4
DNA: TGTGCCACCAGCCCGGGCCTCGGATGGGGAGAAAAACTGTTTTTT
CDR3: CATSPGLGWGEKLFF

V: TRBV1
D: NA
size: few
J: TRBJ1-2
DNA: TGCACCAGCAGCCAAGAAGTGGACGGTCCTAACTATGGCTACACCTTC
CDR3: CTSSQEVDGPNYGYTF

V: TRBV19
D: NA
size: NA
J: TRBJ1-1
DNA: TGTGCCAGTAGTAGAGTCTGGAACACTGAAGCTTTCTTT
CDR3: CASSRVWNTEAFF

V: TRBV5-1
D: NA
size: NA
J: TRBJ2-1
DNA: TGCGCCAGCAGCTTTGAACCGAACTCCTACAATGAGCAGTTCTTC
CDR3: CASSFEPNSYNEQFF

V: TRBV7-2
D: TRBD2
size: few
J: TRBJ2-1
DNA: TGTGCCAGCAGCTTTGGTGTTAGCGGGCACAATGAGCAGTTCTTC
CDR3: CASSFGVSGHNEQFF

V: TRBV30
D: NA
size: NA
J: TRBJ2-7
DNA: TGTGCCTGGAGCAGGACTTTTTACGAGCAGTACTTC
CDR3: CAWSRTFYEQYF

V: TRBV30
D: TRBD2
size: few
J: TRBJ2-1
DNA: TGTGCCTGGAGTGGGACTAGCGGGAGGGGTAATGAGCAGTTCTTC
CDR3: CAWSGTSGRGNEQFF

V: TRBV7-2
D: TRBD1
size: NA
J: TRBJ2-2
DNA: TGTGCCAGCACGGACAGGGGGGCCCCTGTGGAGCTGTTTTTT
CDR3: CASTDRGAPVELFF

V: TRBV6-6
D: TRBD2
size: NA
J: TRBJ2-3
DNA: TGTGCCAGCAGTTACTCGATCGGGAGGGCCGATACGCAGTATTTT
CDR3: CASSYSIGRADTQYF

V: TRBV18
D: NA
size: NA
J: TRBJ2-5
DNA: TGTGCTTCCACCCGGGACGGCCAAGAGACCCAGTACTTC
CDR3: CASTRDGQETQYF

V: TRBV9
D: NA
size: NA
J: TRBJ1-3
DNA: TGTGCCAGCAGCGTAGCCGGGGATGGGAACACCATATATTTT
CDR3: CASSVAGDGNTIYF

V: TRBV5-4
D: NA
size: few
J: TRBJ2-1
DNA: TGTGCCAGCAGCCTTCCCGGGAGAAACAATGAGCAGTTCTTC
CDR3: CASSLPGRNNEQFF

V: TRBV9
D: NA
size: NA
J: TRBJ2-7
DNA: TGTGCCAGCAGCGAGAGGACCAGGGACGAGCAGTACTTC
CDR3: CASSERTRDEQYF

V: TRBV7-2
D: TRBD1
size: few
J: TRBJ2-5
DNA: TGTGCCAGCAGCCCAACAGGGGGCGAGACCCAGTACTTC
CDR3: CASSPTGGETQYF

V: TRBV19
D: NA
size: NA
J: TRBJ1-2
DNA: TGTGCCAGTAGTATGGTAGGGTACGGCTACACCTTC
CDR3: CASSMVGYGYTF

V: TRBV30
D: NA
size: few
J: TRBJ2-4
DNA: TGTGCCTGGACGGCGGTAGCCAAAAACATTCAGTACTTC
CDR3: CAWTAVAKNIQYF

V: TRBV5-1
D: TRBD2
size: once
J: TRBJ2-3
DNA: TGCGCCAGCAGCTTGGTCCCAATTAGCGGGGGCACAGATACGCAGTATTTT
CDR3: CASSLVPISGGTDTQYF

V: TRBV30
D: NA
size: few
J: TRBJ1-2
DNA: TGTGCCTGGAGTGTACGACTGACTTATGGCTACACCTTC
CDR3: CAWSVRLTYGYTF

V: TRBV10-3
D: NA
size: NA
J: TRBJ2-4
DNA: TGTGCCATCAGTGACCGGGAGTGGAACATTCAGTACTTC
CDR3: CAISDREWNIQYF

V: TRBV30
D: TRBD1
size: NA
J: TRBJ1-1
DNA: TGTGCCTGGCGGTGGACAGGAGGCACTGAAGCTTTCTTT
CDR3: CAWRWTGGTEAFF

V: TRBV30
D: NA
size: few
J: TRBJ1-2
DNA: TGTGCCTGGCAGACACGAGCTAACTATGGCTACACCTTC
CDR3: CAWQTRANYGYTF

V: TRBV18
D: NA
size: few
J: TRBJ2-1
DNA: TGTGCCAGCTCGGCGGTGGGGAATGAGCAGTTCTTC
CDR3: CASSAVGNEQFF

V: TRBV18
D: NA
size: few
J: TRBJ2-7
DNA: TGTGCCAGCTTTCAGGGCGGGTTTGCGGACGAGCAGTACTTC
CDR3: CASFQGGFADEQYF

V: TRBV7-2
D: TRBD2
size: NA
J: TRBJ2-5
DNA: TGTGCCAGCAGCGACCAACCGACTAGCTTCGAGACCCAGTACTTC
CDR3: CASSDQPTSFETQYF

V: TRBV27
D: NA
size: few
J: TRBJ2-1
DNA: TGTGCCAGCAGTGTAATTGACAGGGAGGCGTACAATGAGCAGTTCTTC
CDR3: CASSVIDREAYNEQFF

V: TRBV29-1
D: NA
size: NA
J: TRBJ2-1
DNA: TGCAGCGTTGGTGGGCGGAGTACCTACAATGAGCAGTTCTTC
CDR3: CSVGGRSTYNEQFF

V: TRBV9
D: NA
size: NA
J: TRBJ2-5
DNA: TGTGCCAGCAGCGCCGGACTGACCCAAGAGACCCAGTACTTC
CDR3: CASSAGLTQETQYF

V: TRBV9
D: TRBD2
size: NA
J: TRBJ2-1
DNA: TGTGCCAGCAGCGCACTAGCGGGAGAACCCTACAATGAGCAGTTCTTC
CDR3: CASSALAGEPYNEQFF